A selection of T cell receptor beta chains follows, all from one sample in a study of T cell responses to AZD1222 COVID-19 vaccine. The method was immunoSEQ multiplex PCR; TCRdb's version includes in-frame clones alone and lacks a portion of them. The sample yields about 110,000 clones, about 86% seen once. The specimen was peripheral blood, collected on day 0 of AZD1222 vaccination. The receptors were gathered from an adult in good health. CDR3s include the opening cysteine and the closing phenylalanine or tryptophan. Fields, in order: clone size, D gene, J gene, V gene, CDR3 protein, CDR3 DNA. D genes are given only for firm matches. Some rows have no size entry. The others give once, few or many, or a class for an expanded clone.

abundance: NA
d_gene: TRBD1
j_gene: TRBJ2-2
v_gene: TRBV6-2/TRBV6-3
CDR3aa: CASSGQGALFLGGELFF
CDR3nt: TGTGCCAGCAGTGGACAGGGGGCGTTATTTCTTGGCGGGGAGCTGTTTTTT

abundance: NA
d_gene: NA
j_gene: TRBJ1-5
v_gene: TRBV14
CDR3aa: CASSQNSGVGNQPQHF
CDR3nt: TGTGCCAGCAGCCAGAACTCAGGGGTGGGCAATCAGCCCCAGCATTTT

abundance: NA
d_gene: NA
j_gene: TRBJ2-3
v_gene: TRBV18
CDR3aa: CASSPPYGYTDTQYF
CDR3nt: TGTGCCAGCTCACCACCGTACGGTTACACAGATACGCAGTATTTT

abundance: few
d_gene: TRBD1
j_gene: TRBJ1-6
v_gene: TRBV5-6
CDR3aa: CASSLRQGMNSPLHF
CDR3nt: TGTGCCAGCAGCTTGCGACAGGGGATGAATTCACCCCTCCACTTT

abundance: NA
d_gene: NA
j_gene: TRBJ2-2
v_gene: TRBV5-1
CDR3aa: CASSLVLATGTGELFF
CDR3nt: TGCGCCAGCAGCTTGGTCCTCGCAACAGGTACCGGGGAGCTGTTTTTT

abundance: NA
d_gene: TRBD1
j_gene: TRBJ1-1
v_gene: TRBV19
CDR3aa: CASRDPLRDRVGEAFF
CDR3nt: TGTGCCAGTAGGGACCCTCTACGGGACAGGGTCGGGGAAGCTTTCTTT

abundance: NA
d_gene: NA
j_gene: TRBJ2-3
v_gene: TRBV2
CDR3aa: CASSSRGRDTQYF
CDR3nt: TGTGCCAGCAGTTCCAGGGGTCGAGATACGCAGTATTTT

abundance: NA
d_gene: NA
j_gene: TRBJ2-3
v_gene: TRBV7-9
CDR3aa: CASSLVVGGTDTQYF
CDR3nt: TGTGCCAGCAGCTTAGTTGTCGGGGGTACAGATACGCAGTATTTT

abundance: NA
d_gene: NA
j_gene: TRBJ2-3
v_gene: TRBV3-1/TRBV3-2
CDR3aa: CASSQTGTDTQYF
CDR3nt: TGTGCCAGCAGCCAAACAGGGACAGATACGCAGTATTTT

abundance: NA
d_gene: TRBD2
j_gene: TRBJ2-7
v_gene: TRBV4-1
CDR3aa: CASSQEGLAGDYEQYF
CDR3nt: TGCGCCAGCAGCCAAGAAGGACTAGCGGGGGACTACGAGCAGTACTTC

abundance: NA
d_gene: TRBD2
j_gene: TRBJ2-7
v_gene: TRBV28
CDR3aa: CASSRGTSGSYEQYF
CDR3nt: TGTGCCAGCAGTCGTGGGACTAGCGGCTCCTACGAGCAGTACTTC

abundance: NA
d_gene: NA
j_gene: TRBJ1-4
v_gene: TRBV30
CDR3aa: CAWSVSDEKLFF
CDR3nt: TGTGCCTGGAGTGTCAGCGACGAAAAACTGTTTTTT

abundance: NA
d_gene: NA
j_gene: TRBJ1-6
v_gene: TRBV15
CDR3aa: CATSRDPRLNSPLHF
CDR3nt: TGTGCCACCAGCAGAGATCCTCGCCTGAATTCACCCCTCCACTTT

abundance: NA
d_gene: NA
j_gene: TRBJ2-1
v_gene: TRBV5-4
CDR3aa: CASRVKTGLYNEQFF
CDR3nt: TGTGCCAGCAGGGTTAAGACGGGACTGTACAATGAGCAGTTCTTC

abundance: NA
d_gene: TRBD2
j_gene: TRBJ2-2
v_gene: TRBV19
CDR3aa: CASSSRLAPSTGELFF
CDR3nt: TGTGCCAGTAGTAGCCGACTAGCGCCATCCACCGGGGAGCTGTTTTTT

abundance: NA
d_gene: NA
j_gene: TRBJ1-1
v_gene: TRBV7-2
CDR3aa: CASSLGGRVNTEAFF
CDR3nt: TGTGCCAGCAGCTTAGGAGGCAGGGTGAACACTGAAGCTTTCTTT

abundance: NA
d_gene: NA
j_gene: TRBJ2-2
v_gene: TRBV10-3
CDR3aa: CAISRRKTENTGELFF
CDR3nt: TGTGCCATCAGCCGAAGGAAGACAGAGAACACCGGGGAGCTGTTTTTT

abundance: NA
d_gene: TRBD1
j_gene: TRBJ1-2
v_gene: TRBV4-3
CDR3aa: CASSQVRDSNYGYTF
CDR3nt: TGCGCCAGCAGCCAAGTCCGGGACAGCAACTATGGCTACACCTTC

abundance: NA
d_gene: NA
j_gene: TRBJ2-3
v_gene: TRBV5-1
CDR3aa: CASSGLAPDTQYF
CDR3nt: TGCGCCAGCTCTGGGCTAGCGCCAGATACGCAGTATTTT

abundance: NA
d_gene: NA
j_gene: TRBJ1-2
v_gene: TRBV2
CDR3aa: CASRGQGMPNYGYTF
CDR3nt: TGTGCCAGCAGGGGGCAGGGTATGCCTAACTATGGCTACACCTTC

abundance: NA
d_gene: NA
j_gene: TRBJ1-5
v_gene: TRBV19
CDR3aa: CASSGTINQPQHF
CDR3nt: TGTGCCAGTAGCGGCACCATTAATCAGCCCCAGCATTTT

abundance: NA
d_gene: NA
j_gene: TRBJ1-5
v_gene: TRBV7-2
CDR3aa: CASSLFEGRVNQPQHF
CDR3nt: TGTGCCAGCAGCTTATTCGAGGGTCGAGTCAATCAGCCCCAGCATTTT

abundance: NA
d_gene: NA
j_gene: TRBJ1-1
v_gene: TRBV5-4
CDR3aa: CASSEPRSRDTEAFF
CDR3nt: TGTGCCAGCAGCGAACCCAGGTCTCGGGACACTGAAGCTTTCTTT

abundance: NA
d_gene: TRBD2
j_gene: TRBJ2-3
v_gene: TRBV2
CDR3aa: CASRGGFTDTQYF
CDR3nt: TGTGCCAGCAGGGGAGGGTTTACAGATACGCAGTATTTT

abundance: few
d_gene: NA
j_gene: TRBJ2-2
v_gene: TRBV19
CDR3aa: CASTPSTGELFF
CDR3nt: TGTGCCAGTACCCCAAGCACCGGGGAGCTGTTTTTT

abundance: NA
d_gene: NA
j_gene: TRBJ2-7
v_gene: TRBV3-1/TRBV3-2
CDR3aa: CASSQGHSYEQYF
CDR3nt: TGTGCCAGCAGCCAAGGGCATTCCTACGAGCAGTACTTC

abundance: NA
d_gene: NA
j_gene: TRBJ1-5
v_gene: TRBV4-1
CDR3aa: CASSGETGQRPQHF
CDR3nt: TGCGCCAGCAGTGGGGAGACGGGTCAGAGGCCCCAGCATTTT

abundance: NA
d_gene: NA
j_gene: TRBJ1-1
v_gene: TRBV28
CDR3aa: CASSPTRGRQNTEAFF
CDR3nt: TGTGCCAGCAGTCCTACCCGGGGCAGACAAAACACTGAAGCTTTCTTT

abundance: NA
d_gene: NA
j_gene: TRBJ2-2
v_gene: TRBV6-5
CDR3aa: CASRRVGGELFF
CDR3nt: TGTGCCAGCAGACGGGTCGGCGGGGAGCTGTTTTTT

abundance: NA
d_gene: NA
j_gene: TRBJ2-5
v_gene: TRBV6-5
CDR3aa: CASSYSGLQETQYF
CDR3nt: TGTGCCAGCAGTTACTCAGGGCTCCAAGAGACCCAGTACTTC

abundance: NA
d_gene: NA
j_gene: TRBJ1-1
v_gene: TRBV11-1
CDR3aa: CASSLDRMNTEAFF
CDR3nt: TGTGCCAGCAGCTTAGACAGGATGAACACTGAAGCTTTCTTT

abundance: NA
d_gene: NA
j_gene: TRBJ1-4
v_gene: TRBV9
CDR3aa: CASSTGDGYNEKLFF
CDR3nt: TGTGCCAGCAGCACGGGGGACGGCTATAATGAAAAACTGTTTTTT

abundance: once
d_gene: TRBD2
j_gene: TRBJ2-7
v_gene: TRBV9
CDR3aa: CASSYSGGEYEQYF
CDR3nt: TGTGCCAGCAGCTATAGCGGGGGGGAGTACGAGCAGTACTTC